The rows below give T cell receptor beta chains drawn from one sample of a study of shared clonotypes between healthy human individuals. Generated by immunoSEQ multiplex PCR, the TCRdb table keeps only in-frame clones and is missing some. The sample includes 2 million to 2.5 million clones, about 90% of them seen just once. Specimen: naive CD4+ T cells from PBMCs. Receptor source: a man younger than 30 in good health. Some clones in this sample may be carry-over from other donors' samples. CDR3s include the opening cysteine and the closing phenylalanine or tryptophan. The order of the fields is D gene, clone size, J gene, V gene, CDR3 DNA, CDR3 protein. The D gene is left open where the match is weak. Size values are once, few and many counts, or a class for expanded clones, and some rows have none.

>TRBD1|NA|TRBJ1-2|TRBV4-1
TGCGCCAGCAGCCCCACGACAGGGAACTATGGCTACACCTTC
CASSPTTGNYGYTF
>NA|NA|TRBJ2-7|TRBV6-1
TGTGCCACCTTACAGGTGGCTAGCCCATCGTACGAGCAGTACTTC
CATLQVASPSYEQYF
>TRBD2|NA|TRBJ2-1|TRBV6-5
TGTGCCAGCAGCTCAGGGACTAGCGGGAGTAATGAGCAGTTCTTC
CASSSGTSGSNEQFF
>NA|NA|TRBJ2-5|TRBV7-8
TGTGCCAGCAGCTTAGAGACGGGGGATCAAGAGACCCAGTACTTC
CASSLETGDQETQYF
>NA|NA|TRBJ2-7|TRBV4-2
TGTGCCAGCAGCCAGGGACAAGGGAGGGCGGGGTACGAGCAGTACTTC
CASSQGQGRAGYEQYF
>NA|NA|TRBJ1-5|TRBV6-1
TGTGCCAGCAGTGAGGGGGTCCAGCCCAATCAGCCCCAGCATTTT
CASSEGVQPNQPQHF
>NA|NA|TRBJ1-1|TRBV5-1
TGCGCCAGCAGCTCCACGGGCTACATTGAAGCTTTCTTT
CASSSTGYIEAFF
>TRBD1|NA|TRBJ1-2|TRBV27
TGTGCCAGCAGTTCCTACGGACAGGGGAGCTATGGCTACACCTTC
CASSSYGQGSYGYTF
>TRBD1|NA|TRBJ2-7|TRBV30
TGTGCCTGGCAGACAGGGGACTCCTACGAGCAGTACTTC
CAWQTGDSYEQYF
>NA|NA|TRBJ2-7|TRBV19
TGTGCCAGTAGTTCACCCGGGACAAATAGGCGGGGCGAGCAGTACTTC
CASSSPGTNRRGEQYF
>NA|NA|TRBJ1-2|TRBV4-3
TGCGCCAGCAGCCAAGAGGGAGCAGGCCGAGTGAACTATGGCTACACCTTC
CASSQEGAGRVNYGYTF
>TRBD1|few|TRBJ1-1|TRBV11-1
TGTGCCAGCAGCCAGAACCGGGACAGGGCTGAAGCTTTCTTT
CASSQNRDRAEAFF
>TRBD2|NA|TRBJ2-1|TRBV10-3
TGTGCCATCAGCCGCGGACTAGCGGGAGGATCGAATGAGCAGTTCTTC
CAISRGLAGGSNEQFF
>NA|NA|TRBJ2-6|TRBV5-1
TGCGCCAGCAGCTCTGGCAAGCCCTCTGGGGCCAACGTCCTGACTTTC
CASSSGKPSGANVLTF
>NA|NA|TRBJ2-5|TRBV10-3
TGTGCCACCTGGACACCAACGCCCCAAGAGACCCAGTACTTC
CATWTPTPQETQYF
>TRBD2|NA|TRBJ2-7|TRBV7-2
TGTGCCAGCAGCCCGACTAGCACCACCTACGAGCAGTACTTC
CASSPTSTTYEQYF
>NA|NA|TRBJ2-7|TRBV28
TGTGCCAGCAGCCCCTCCACACTTAAGCAGTACTTC
CASSPSTLKQYF
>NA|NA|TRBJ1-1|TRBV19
TGTGCCAGTAGTATGATAGTCAGGCCGCCCTTTGAAGCTTTCTTT
CASSMIVRPPFEAFF
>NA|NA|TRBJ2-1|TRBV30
TGTGCCTGGAGTGGCTATAAGTCGGGATCCAGCTCCTACAATGAGCAGTTCTTC
CAWSGYKSGSSSYNEQFF
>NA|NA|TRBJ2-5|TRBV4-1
TGCGCCAGCAGAGAGACAGAGGGGATCAAAGAGACCCAGTACTTC
CASRETEGIKETQYF
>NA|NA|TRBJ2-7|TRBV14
TGTGCCAGCAGCCAAGCCGGGAGCCCCTACGAGCAGTACTTC
CASSQAGSPYEQYF
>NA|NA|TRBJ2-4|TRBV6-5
TGTGCCAGCAGTTATGCGGACTGGCGGGTGGGAAACATTCAGTACTTC
CASSYADWRVGNIQYF
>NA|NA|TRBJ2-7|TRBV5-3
TGTGCCAGAAGTATTGGGCGGAAACCCCCCTACGAGCAGTACTTC
CARSIGRKPPYEQYF
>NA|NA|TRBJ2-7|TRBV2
TGTGCCACCGGCCAAGGTCCTTACGAGCAGTACTTC
CATGQGPYEQYF
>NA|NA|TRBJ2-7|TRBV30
TGTGCCTGGAGTGGTTCATCCGAGGCAGCCTACGAGCAGTACTTC
CAWSGSSEAAYEQYF
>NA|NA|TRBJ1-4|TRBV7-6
TGTGCCAGCAGCGACAACACTGGACGAGAGGGTAATGAAAAACTGTTTTTT
CASSDNTGREGNEKLFF
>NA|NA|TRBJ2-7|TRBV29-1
TGCAGCGTAGAGTCAAGAAGCTCCTACGAGCAGTACTTC
CSVESRSSYEQYF
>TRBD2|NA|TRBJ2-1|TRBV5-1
TGCGCCAGCAGCCCCGGACTAGCGGTTAATGAGCAGTTCTTC
CASSPGLAVNEQFF
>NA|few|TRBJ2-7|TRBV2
TGTGCCAGCAGGGTAGGGATCACCTACGAGCAGTACTTC
CASRVGITYEQYF
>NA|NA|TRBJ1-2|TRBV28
TGTGCCAGCAGTTTTTCGGGGTCAGCTAACTATGGCTACACCTTC
CASSFSGSANYGYTF
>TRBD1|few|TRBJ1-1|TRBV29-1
TGCAGCGTCGAACAGGGGTCGAACACTGAAGCTTTCTTT
CSVEQGSNTEAFF
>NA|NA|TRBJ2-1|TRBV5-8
TGTGCCTCCCCCGGACGGACTGAGCAGTTCTTC
CASPGRTEQFF
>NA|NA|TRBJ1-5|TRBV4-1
TGCGCCAGCAGCCAGGCTCCCTCCGAGCCCCAGCATTTT
CASSQAPSEPQHF
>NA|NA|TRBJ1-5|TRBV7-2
TGTGCCAGCAGCTTTGAGGCAAACCAGCCCCAGCATTTT
CASSFEANQPQHF
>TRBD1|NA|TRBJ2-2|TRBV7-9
TGTGCCAGCAGCCTTAGACAGGGGTCCGGGGAGCTGTTTTTT
CASSLRQGSGELFF
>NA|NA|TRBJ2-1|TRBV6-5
TGTGCCAGCAGCGCCATTGGCCCTGATGAGCAGTTCTTC
CASSAIGPDEQFF
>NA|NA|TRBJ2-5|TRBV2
TGTGCCAGCGGTTACCAAGAGACCCAGTACTTC
CASGYQETQYF
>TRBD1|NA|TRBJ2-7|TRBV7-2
TGTGCCAGCAGCTCCCCCGGGACAGGGACCTACGAGCAGTACTTC
CASSSPGTGTYEQYF
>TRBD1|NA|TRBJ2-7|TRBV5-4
TGTGCCAGCAGCCCCCGACAGGGGGCGGGCGAGCAGTACTTC
CASSPRQGAGEQYF
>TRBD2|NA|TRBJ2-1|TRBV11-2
TGTGCCAGCAGCTCCCTAGCGGGGAGGGCCGGCGATGAGCAGTTCTTC
CASSSLAGRAGDEQFF
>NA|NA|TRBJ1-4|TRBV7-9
TGTGCCAGCAGCTTAAGTCGTGTGGGGAGATCTAATGAAAAACTGTTTTTT
CASSLSRVGRSNEKLFF
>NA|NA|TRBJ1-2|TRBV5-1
TGCGCCAGCAGCTTGGGGGAAGCTAACTATGGCTACACCTTC
CASSLGEANYGYTF
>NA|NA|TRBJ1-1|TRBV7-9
TGTGCCAGCAGCTCAACCGGGCTAAACACTGAAGCTTTCTTT
CASSSTGLNTEAFF
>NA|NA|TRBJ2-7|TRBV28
TGTGCCAGCAGGGCCGAGGGGGCCTACGAGCAGTACTTC
CASRAEGAYEQYF
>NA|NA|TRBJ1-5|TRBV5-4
TGTGCCAGCAGCTTCGGCGTTAATCAGCCCCAGCATTTT
CASSFGVNQPQHF
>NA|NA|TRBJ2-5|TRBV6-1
TGTGCCAGCAGTCGTCAGATCGAAGAGACCCAGTACTTC
CASSRQIEETQYF
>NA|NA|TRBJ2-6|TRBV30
TGTGCCTGGAATACGGGACAAGGACTTAGCGGGGCCAACGTCCTGACTTTC
CAWNTGQGLSGANVLTF
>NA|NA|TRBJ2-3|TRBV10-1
TGCGCCAGCAGTGAGTGGGGGGACTTGACAGATACGCAGTATTTT
CASSEWGDLTDTQYF
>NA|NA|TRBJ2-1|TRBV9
TGTGCCAGCAGCGTACGATTGGGCAATGAGCAGTTCTTC
CASSVRLGNEQFF
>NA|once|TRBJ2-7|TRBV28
TGTGCCAGCAGTTTGGGCATCTACGAGCAGTACTTC
CASSLGIYEQYF
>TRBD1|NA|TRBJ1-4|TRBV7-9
TGTGCCAGCAGCCGACAGGGGTCTAATGAAAAACTGTTTTTT
CASSRQGSNEKLFF
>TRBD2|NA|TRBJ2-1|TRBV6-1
TGTGCCAGCAGTAAAGACTCTAGCGGGGGGTACAATGAGCAGTTCTTC
CASSKDSSGGYNEQFF
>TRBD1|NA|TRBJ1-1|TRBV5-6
TGTGCCAGCAGCGTATCCTCGTACAGGGGTGAAGCTTTCTTT
CASSVSSYRGEAFF
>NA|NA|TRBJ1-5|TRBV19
TGTGCCAGTAGTATAGGATGGGGTCAGCCCCAGCATTTT
CASSIGWGQPQHF
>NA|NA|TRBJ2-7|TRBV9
TGTGCCAGCAGCCACGGGACCAGAGCTTCCTACGAGCAGTACTTC
CASSHGTRASYEQYF
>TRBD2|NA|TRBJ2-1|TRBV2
TGTGCCAGCATGGGGACTAGCTCTCGTGAGCAGTTCTTC
CASMGTSSREQFF
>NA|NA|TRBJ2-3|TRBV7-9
TGTGCCAGCAGCCCGGGGGCCAGCACAGATACGCAGTATTTT
CASSPGASTDTQYF
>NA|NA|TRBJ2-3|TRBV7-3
TGTGCCAGCAGCTTAGGTCCAGGGATCTACCCAGATACGCAGTATTTT
CASSLGPGIYPDTQYF
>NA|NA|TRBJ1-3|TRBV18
TGTGCCAGCTCAAGGAGCGACGGCCGTGGAAACACCATATATTTT
CASSRSDGRGNTIYF